This TCR beta chain came from a study of blood T cell repertoires in COVID-19. TCRdb keeps only in-frame clones here, not all; method: immunoSEQ multiplex PCR. Here the sample spans under 250,000 clones, approximately 80% being singletons. This clone turned up a few times. Germline assignment: CDR1 SNHLY and CDR2 FYNNEI. The CDR3 has 16 amino acids. V lost 3 bases, J lost 0 bases, and 9 bases lay in between. Sequencing was done on a sample of PBMCs or T cells enriched from blood (not recorded which). The sequence derives from a woman in her thirties or forties with acute COVID-19. The chain is built from TRBV2 and TRBJ2-6; weak D call: TRBD1 (5 bases). CDR3 in DNA: TGTGCCAGCAGTGAGCGACAGCTCTCTGGGGCCAACGTCCTGACTTTC. Amino acid sequence: CASSERQLSGANVLTF.